This TCR beta chain stems from a study of cytomegalovirus exposure and HLA in healthy donors. Study in general: Researchers previously reported finding more than 100 million unique TCR beta sequences from some 180 million T cells.

PCR primers comprised 60 Vbeta and 13 Jbeta primers. The method was immunoSEQ multiplex PCR; TCRdb's version includes in-frame clones alone and lacks a portion of them. The profile covers about 200,000 clones, with around 79% appearing a single time and about 0.36% taken by the ten largest. Study-level results: In terms of immune exposure information, only CMV serostatus was available.

Points on this clone: Its antigen is currently unknown.

V shed 6 bases and J 2 bases; nucleotides not matched to a gene: 3. CDR3 size: 15 residues. Per germline, CDR1 MRHNA and CDR2 SNTAGT. What was sequenced was PBMCs. The chain links TRBV6-4 to TRBJ2-3; 12 bases align to TRBD2. This TCR was sampled from a male donor in good health and CMV-seropositive. The CDR3 reads CASRRTSGDTDTQYF. CDR3 coding DNA: TGTGCCAGCAGGCGGACTAGCGGGGACACAGATACGCAGTATTTT.